These 6 T cell receptor beta chains originate from one sample sequenced in a study of regulatory T cells in long-lasting Graves disease. Sample time point: persistent/refractory GD, antithyroid drugs over 5 years with positive TRAb. Generation of the TCR library employed RNA extracted from PBMCs. Researchers made TCR beta libraries by using iRepertoire HTBI primers and running Arm-PCR on CDR3 regions. A single record per CDR3 protein comes from TCRdb applying MiXCR to the multiplex PCR reads. The sample lists hundreds of thousands of distinct CDR3 sequences, around a fifth occurring once. The sequences come from peripheral blood mononuclear cells (PBMCs), collected when the disease was refractory, from a patient treated with antithyroid drugs. Source of these receptors: a female donor with Graves disease.

Comments on this clonotype: A much larger clone differs from this one at a single base, so this may be a read error. V gene TRBV29-1 combines with J gene TRBJ1-5, with a weak D call TRBD1 (6 bases). V was cut by 5 bases and J by 4 bases, with 12 bases left in between. Per germline, CDR1 SQVTM and CDR2 ANQGSEA. The CDR3 consists of 13 residues. The CDR3 protein is CSVTRGINQPQHF. The CDR3 DNA is TGCAGCGTTACCAGGGGAATTAATCAGCCCCAGCATTTT.

V usage is TRBV9 and J usage is TRBJ2-7; the D gene is possibly TRBD1 (5 bases). The CDR3 spans 14 residues. The germline V gene has CDR1 SGDLS and CDR2 YYNGEE. Trimming shortened V by 2 bases and J by 2 bases, and 11 bases separated the two germline ends. CDR3 bases: TGTGCCAGCAGCGTCGCTGGACACCCCTACGAGCAGTACTTC. It yields the protein CASSVAGHPYEQYF. Using reference TRBV9 and TRBJ2-7 for the parts outside the CDR3, the full variable domain is DSGVTQTPKHLITATGQRVTLRCSPRSGDLSVYWYQQSLDQGLQFLIQYYNGEERAKGNILERFSAQQFPDLHSELNLSSLELGDSALYFCASSVAGHPYEQYFGPGTRLTVT.

This clonotype was detected ten times or more. This rearrangement joins TRBV5-8 to TRBJ2-5; a possible D gene is TRBD2 (5 bases). Germline-derived CDR1 and CDR2 are SGHTS and YDEGEE. CDR3 length: 13 amino acids. V lost 5 bases to trimming and J lost 1 base, with 9 bases between them. The CDR3 DNA is TGTGCCAGCAGGTGGAGGAGCCAAGAGACCCAGTACTTC. Translation: CASRWRSQETQYF. Using reference TRBV5-8 and TRBJ2-5 for the parts outside the CDR3, the full variable domain is EAGVTQSPTHLIKTRGQQATLRCSPISGHTSVYWYQQALGLGLQFLLWYDEGEERNRGNFPPRFSGRQFPNYSSELNVNALELEDSALYLCASRWRSQETQYFGPGTRLLVL.

The rearrangement uses TRBV11-2 and TRBJ2-1; D is undetermined. The CDR3 covers 13 residues. V gave up 6 bases and J gave up 6 bases, with 12 bases separating them. Looked up from germline, CDR1 is SGHAT and CDR2 is FQNNGV. The chain's CDR3 is CASRPQGGNEQFF. The CDR3 DNA sequence: TGTGCCAGCAGACCTCAAGGCGGCAATGAGCAGTTCTTC.

The chain couples TRBV11-2 to TRBJ2-7; 9 bases are shared with TRBD1. The CDR3 totals 16 residues. V was clipped by 5 bases and J by 1 base; unmatched bases: 9. Germline-derived CDR1 and CDR2 are SGHAT and FQNNGV. CDR3 sequence: CASSGTGGVGSYEQYF. Here the CDR3 DNA reads TGTGCCAGCAGCGGTACAGGGGGCGTCGGGTCCTACGAGCAGTACTTC.

For this clonotype: A much larger clonotype is one base distant, so this may be a read error. The final CDR3 position lacks the conserved phenylalanine or tryptophan, pointing to a likely read error. V is TRBV30 and J is TRBJ1-4; D might be TRBD1 (5 bases). Trimming took 4 bases from V and 8 from J, leaving 17 bases between them. The CDR3 totals 14 residues. CDR1 and CDR2 (germline): GTSNPN, SVGIG (reference sequence). CDR3 bases: TGTGCCTGGAATCGCGTCGGGGCGGGAGAAAAACTGTTTCTT. Protein sequence: CAWNRVGAGEKLFL.